The 7 T cell receptor beta chains below come from one sample, sequenced in a study of CD8+ T cells in alopecia areata. cDNA prepared by RNA extraction and subsequent reverse transcription served as the template for sequencing. TCRdb's table, derived via immunoSEQ multiplex PCR, lists solely in-frame clones and lacks some. The sample has about 190,000 clones; less than 65% are singletons. Treatment indicated: oral pan-JAK inhibitor, 5-10 mg twice daily. The source was CD4+ T cells sorted from blood, collected at week 24, from a patient treated with tofacitinib. The receptors were sampled from a human donor with alopecia areata.

A word on this clone: The same CDR3 also results from other DNA sequences found in this sample. V is TRBV5-1 and J is TRBJ2-7, with 7 bases fitting TRBD1. Germline trimming cut 1 base from V and 0 bases from J; bases unmatched to any gene: 4. CDR1 SGHRS and CDR2 YFSETQ come from the germline V gene. The CDR3 covers 15 residues. The CDR3 DNA reads as TGCGCCAGCAGCTTGTTAGGGACAGCCTCCTACGAGCAGTACTTC. Encoded protein: CASSLLGTASYEQYF.

J is TRBJ2-7 and V is TRBV29-1; D may correspond to TRBD1 or TRBD2 (5 bases each). V dropped 7 bases and J dropped 0 bases, with 7 bases sitting between them. The germline CDR1 and CDR2 sequences are SQVTM and ANQGSEA. CDR3 length: 11 amino acids. In DNA, the CDR3 is TGCAGCGGGGGGTTCTCCTACGAGCAGTACTTC. Translated, it gives CSGGFSYEQYF.

The chain links TRBV7-2 to TRBJ1-2; no definite D call. The germline gives CDR1 SGHTA, CDR2 FQGNSA. There are 13 residues in the CDR3. V lost 1 base, J lost 2 bases, and 5 bases lay in between. The CDR3 bases are TGTGCCAGCAGCTTAGAACTAAACTATGGCTACACCTTC. Amino acid sequence: CASSLELNYGYTF.

The chain has TRBV7-2 and TRBJ1-2, with 8 bases matching TRBD1. Trimming cost V 5 bases and J 3 bases; bases outside gene matches: 5. The V gene's germline CDR1 is SGHTA and CDR2 FQGNSA. The CDR3 has 14 residues. The CDR3 loop reads CASSPQGADYGYTF. The CDR3 nucleotides read TGTGCCAGCAGCCCCCAGGGGGCGGACTATGGCTACACCTTC.

J is TRBJ1-2 and V is TRBV5-1, with a weak D call TRBD1 (6 bases). V was pared by 0 bases and J by 5 bases, with 14 bases between. Germline V gives CDR1 SGHRS, CDR2 YFSETQ. The CDR3 length is 15 residues. The CDR3: CASSLAATGNYGYTF. In DNA, the CDR3 is TGCGCCAGCAGCTTGGCAGCGACAGGAAATTATGGCTACACCTTC.

The chain recombines TRBV30 with TRBJ2-3; D unclear. CDR3 length: 12 residues. The V gene lost 2 bases and the J gene lost 5 bases, with 8 bases spanning the gap. Germline V gene data show CDR1 as GTSNPN and CDR2 as SVGIG (reference sequence). CDR3 in DNA: TGTGCCTGGAGTACAACGGTAGATACGCAGTATTTT. As protein: CAWSTTVDTQYF. The whole variable domain, filled in from reference TRBV30 and TRBJ2-3, reads SQTIHQWPATLVQPVGSPLSLECTVEGTSNPNLYWYRQAAGRGLQLLFYSVGIGQISSEVPQNLSASRPQDRQFILSSKKLLLSDSGFYLCAWSTTVDTQYFGPGTRLTVL.

This chain uses TRBV9 with TRBJ2-1, with 7 bases matching TRBD2. After removal of 3 bases from V and 4 bases from J, the junction contained 7 bases not matched to a gene. CDR1 is SGDLS, CDR2 YYNGEE, per germline. This CDR3 has 15 residues. The CDR3 coding sequence is TGTGCCAGCAGCGGCGCGGGGGAGACTTACAATGAGCAGTTCTTC. It is translated as CASSGAGETYNEQFF.